This T cell receptor beta chain is from a study of immune characterization of retroperitoneal liposarcoma. TCRdb passed the PCR reads through MiXCR, listing each CDR3 protein once. The profile shows around 10,000 distinct CDR3 sequences, approximately 50% of them singletons. V lost 6 bases to trimming and J lost 6 bases; unmatched junction nucleotides: 5. The CDR3 length is 14 residues. Germline-derived CDR1 and CDR2 are MNHEY and SMNVEV (reference sequence). The specimen was tumor tissue. The source of this sequence is a female donor with retroperitoneal liposarcoma. The rearrangement uses TRBV27 and TRBJ1-6, with 7 bases matching TRBD1. The CDR3 spells CASRPGQLNSPLHF. The DNA for the CDR3 is TGTGCCAGCAGGCCGGGACAGCTTAATTCACCCCTCCACTTT.